The following is a T cell receptor (beta chain) sequence with its context. The data are from a study of control samples from healthy donors and cancer patients. V shed 0 bases and J 1 base; nucleotides not matched to a gene: 16. Germline V CDR1 and CDR2: MNHNS, SASEGT. CDR3 length equals 21 residues. Clones were sequenced by immunoSEQ multiplex PCR, and TCRdb holds only the in-frame ones, with some missing. The sample has about 130,000 clones; about 95% are singletons. The chain couples TRBV6-1 to TRBJ2-7; 12 bases agree with TRBD2. This TCR was recovered from a man in his sixties with colorectal cancer. Sequences were obtained from PBMCs. CDR3 nucleotides: TGTGCCAGCAGTGAAGCGCTTCCGACTAGCGGGGGCTTCGGGAGGTCCTACGAGCAGTACTTC. This codes for CASSEALPTSGGFGRSYEQYF.